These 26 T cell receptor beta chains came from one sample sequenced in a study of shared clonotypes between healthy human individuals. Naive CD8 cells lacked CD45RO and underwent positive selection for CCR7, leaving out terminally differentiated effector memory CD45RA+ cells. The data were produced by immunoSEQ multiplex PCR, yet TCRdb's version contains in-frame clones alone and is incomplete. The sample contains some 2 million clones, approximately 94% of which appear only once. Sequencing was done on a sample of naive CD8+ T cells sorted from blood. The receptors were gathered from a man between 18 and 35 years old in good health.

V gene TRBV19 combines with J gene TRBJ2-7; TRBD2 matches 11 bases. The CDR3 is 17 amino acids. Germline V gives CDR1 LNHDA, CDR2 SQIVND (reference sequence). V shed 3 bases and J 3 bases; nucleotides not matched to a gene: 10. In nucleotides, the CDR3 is TGTGCCAGTAGTATCGGAACGGGACTAGCGGAAGTCTACGAGCAGTACTTC. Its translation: CASSIGTGLAEVYEQYF.

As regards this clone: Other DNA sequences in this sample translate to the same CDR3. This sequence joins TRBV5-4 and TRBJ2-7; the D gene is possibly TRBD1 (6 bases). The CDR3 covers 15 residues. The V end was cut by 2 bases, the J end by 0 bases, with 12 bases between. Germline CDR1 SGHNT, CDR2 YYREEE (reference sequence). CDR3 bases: TGTGCCAGCAGCTTAGGGGCAGGGGCCTCCTACGAGCAGTACTTC. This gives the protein CASSLGAGASYEQYF.

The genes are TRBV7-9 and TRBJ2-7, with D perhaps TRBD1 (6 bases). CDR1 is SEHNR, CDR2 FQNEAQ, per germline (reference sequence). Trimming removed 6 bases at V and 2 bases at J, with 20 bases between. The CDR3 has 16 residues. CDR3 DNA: TGTGCCAGCAGTTTTACGCTATCACAGGGACCCTACGAGCAGTACTTC. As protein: CASSFTLSQGPYEQYF.

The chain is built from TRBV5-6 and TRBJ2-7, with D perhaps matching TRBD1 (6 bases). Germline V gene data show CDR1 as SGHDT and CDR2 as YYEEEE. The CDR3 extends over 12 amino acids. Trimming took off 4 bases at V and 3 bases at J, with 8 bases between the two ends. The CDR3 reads CASSKQGYEQYF. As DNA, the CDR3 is TGTGCCAGCAGCAAACAGGGCTACGAGCAGTACTTC.

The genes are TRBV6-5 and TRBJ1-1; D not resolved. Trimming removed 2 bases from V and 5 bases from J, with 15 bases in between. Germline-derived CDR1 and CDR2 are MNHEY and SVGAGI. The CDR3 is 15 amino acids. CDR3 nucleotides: TGTGCCAGCAGTTACCGGACGGGGAAATGGACTGAAGCTTTCTTT. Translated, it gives CASSYRTGKWTEAFF.

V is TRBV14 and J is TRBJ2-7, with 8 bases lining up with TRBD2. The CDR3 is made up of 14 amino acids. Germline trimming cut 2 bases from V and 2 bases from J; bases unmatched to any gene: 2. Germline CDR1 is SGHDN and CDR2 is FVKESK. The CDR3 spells CASSQPGLAYEQYF. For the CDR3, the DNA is TGTGCCAGCAGCCAACCGGGACTAGCCTACGAGCAGTACTTC.

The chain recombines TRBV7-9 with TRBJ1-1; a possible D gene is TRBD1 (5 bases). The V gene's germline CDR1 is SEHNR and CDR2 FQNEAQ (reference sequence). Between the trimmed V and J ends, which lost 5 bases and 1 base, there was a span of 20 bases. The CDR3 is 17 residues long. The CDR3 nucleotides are TGTGCCAGCAGCCCCTCACCTGGGGCCCCACGGAACACTGAAGCTTTCTTT. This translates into CASSPSPGAPRNTEAFF.

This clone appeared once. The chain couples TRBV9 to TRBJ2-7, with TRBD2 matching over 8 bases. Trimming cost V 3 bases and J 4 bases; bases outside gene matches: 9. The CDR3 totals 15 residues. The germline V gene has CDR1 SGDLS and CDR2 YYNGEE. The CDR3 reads CASSAEPGLGYEQYF. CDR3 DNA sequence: TGTGCCAGCAGCGCTGAACCGGGACTAGGGTACGAGCAGTACTTC.

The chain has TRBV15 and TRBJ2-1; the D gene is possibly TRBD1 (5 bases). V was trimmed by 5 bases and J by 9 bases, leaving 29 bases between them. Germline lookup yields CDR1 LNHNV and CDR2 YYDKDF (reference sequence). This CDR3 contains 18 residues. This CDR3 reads CATSSSALATARFLEQFF. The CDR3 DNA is TGTGCCACCAGCTCCTCCGCCCTGGCGACAGCTCGGTTCCTTGAGCAGTTCTTC.

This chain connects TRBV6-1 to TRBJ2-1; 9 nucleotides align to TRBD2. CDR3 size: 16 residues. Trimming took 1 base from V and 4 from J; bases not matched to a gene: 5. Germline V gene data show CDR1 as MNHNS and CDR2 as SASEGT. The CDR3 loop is CASSEGLADVYNEQFF. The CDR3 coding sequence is TGTGCCAGCAGTGAAGGACTAGCGGATGTATACAATGAGCAGTTCTTC.

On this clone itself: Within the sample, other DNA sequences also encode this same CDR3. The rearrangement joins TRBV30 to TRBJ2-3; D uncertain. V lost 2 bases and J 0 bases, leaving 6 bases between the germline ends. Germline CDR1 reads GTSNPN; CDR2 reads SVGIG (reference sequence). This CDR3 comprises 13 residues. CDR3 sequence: CAWSPGSTDTQYF. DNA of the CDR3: TGTGCCTGGAGTCCGGGTAGCACAGATACGCAGTATTTT.

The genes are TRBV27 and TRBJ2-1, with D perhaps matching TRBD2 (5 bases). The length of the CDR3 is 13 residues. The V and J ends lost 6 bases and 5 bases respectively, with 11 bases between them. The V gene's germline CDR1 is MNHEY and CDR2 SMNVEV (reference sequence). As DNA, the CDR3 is TGTGCCAGCAGACGTGTCGGGAACAATGAGCAGTTCTTC. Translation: CASRRVGNNEQFF.

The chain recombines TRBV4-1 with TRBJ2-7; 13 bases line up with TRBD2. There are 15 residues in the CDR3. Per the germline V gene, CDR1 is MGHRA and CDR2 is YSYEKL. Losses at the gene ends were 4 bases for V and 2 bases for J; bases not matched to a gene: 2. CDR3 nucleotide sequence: TGCGCCAGCAGCCTACTAGCGGGAGGGACCTACGAGCAGTACTTC. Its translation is CASSLLAGGTYEQYF.

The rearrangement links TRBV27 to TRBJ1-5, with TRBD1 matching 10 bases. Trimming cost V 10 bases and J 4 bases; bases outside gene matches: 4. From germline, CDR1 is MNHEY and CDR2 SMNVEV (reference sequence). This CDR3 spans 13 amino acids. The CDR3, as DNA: TGTGCCACCATGGGACAGGGGAATCAGCCCCAGCATTTT. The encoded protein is CATMGQGNQPQHF.

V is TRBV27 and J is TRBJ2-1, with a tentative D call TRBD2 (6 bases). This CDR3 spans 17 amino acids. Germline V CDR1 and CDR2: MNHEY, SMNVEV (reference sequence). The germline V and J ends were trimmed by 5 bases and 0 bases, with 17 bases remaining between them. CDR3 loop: CASSPLGLMTSYNEQFF. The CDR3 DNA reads TGTGCCAGCAGTCCCTTGGGACTCATGACCTCCTACAATGAGCAGTTCTTC.

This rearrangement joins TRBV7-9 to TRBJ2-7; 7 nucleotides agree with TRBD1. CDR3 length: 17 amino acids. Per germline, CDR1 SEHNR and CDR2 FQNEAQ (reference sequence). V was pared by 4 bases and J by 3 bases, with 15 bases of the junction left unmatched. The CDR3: CASSSTSDRIDNYEQYF. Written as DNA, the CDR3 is TGTGCCAGCAGCTCGACCTCGGACAGGATCGACAACTACGAGCAGTACTTC.

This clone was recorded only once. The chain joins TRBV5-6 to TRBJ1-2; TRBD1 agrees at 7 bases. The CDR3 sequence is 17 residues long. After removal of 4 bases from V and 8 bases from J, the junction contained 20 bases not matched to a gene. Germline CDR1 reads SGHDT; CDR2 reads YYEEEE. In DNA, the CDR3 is TGTGCCAGCAGCATCCTACGACAGGGTACGGGTGTAGGGGGCTACACCTTC. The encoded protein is CASSILRQGTGVGGYTF. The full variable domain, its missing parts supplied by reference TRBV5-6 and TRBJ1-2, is DAGVTQSPTHLIKTRGQQVTLRCSPKSGHDTVSWYQQALGQGPQFIFQYYEEEERQRGNFPDRFSGHQFPNYSSELNVNALLLGDSALYLCASSILRQGTGVGGYTFGSGTRLTVV.

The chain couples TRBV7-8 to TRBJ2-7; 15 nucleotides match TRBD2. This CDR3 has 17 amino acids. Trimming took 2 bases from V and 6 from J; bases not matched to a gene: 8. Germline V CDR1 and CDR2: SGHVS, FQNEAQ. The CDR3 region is CASSLPGLAGGGAEQYF. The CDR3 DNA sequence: TGTGCCAGCAGCTTACCGGGACTAGCGGGAGGTGGGGCCGAGCAGTACTTC.

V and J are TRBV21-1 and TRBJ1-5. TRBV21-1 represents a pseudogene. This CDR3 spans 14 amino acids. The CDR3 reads CASSTGRSNQPQHF. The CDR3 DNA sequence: TGTGCCAGCAGCACTGGAAGGAGCAATCAGCCCCAGCATTTT.

This CDR3 is CASSLPQGFIAEAFF. The CDR3 coding sequence is TGTGCCAGCAGCTTACCCCAAGGGTTTATAGCTGAAGCTTTCTTT. The rearrangement uses TRBV7-9 and TRBJ1-1; D unclear. CDR3 length: 15 residues. The germline CDR1 and CDR2 sequences are SEHNR and FQNEAQ (reference sequence). Trimming removed 2 bases from V and 6 bases from J, with 16 bases in between.

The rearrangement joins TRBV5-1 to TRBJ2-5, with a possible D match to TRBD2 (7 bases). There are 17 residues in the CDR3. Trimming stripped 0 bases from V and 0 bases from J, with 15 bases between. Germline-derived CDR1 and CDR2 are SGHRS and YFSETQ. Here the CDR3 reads CASSLASGGGYQETQYF. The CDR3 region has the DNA TGCGCCAGCAGCTTGGCCTCGGGGGGCGGGTACCAAGAGACCCAGTACTTC.

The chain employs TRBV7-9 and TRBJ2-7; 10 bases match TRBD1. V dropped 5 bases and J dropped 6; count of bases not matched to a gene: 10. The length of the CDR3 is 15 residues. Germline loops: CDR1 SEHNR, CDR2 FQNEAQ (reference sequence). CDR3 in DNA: TGTGCCAGCAGCGGTCCCGGGACAGGGGCCGGCGAGCAGTACTTC. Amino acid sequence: CASSGPGTGAGEQYF. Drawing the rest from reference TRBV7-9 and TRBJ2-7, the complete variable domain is DTGVSQNPRHKITKRGQNVTFRCDPISEHNRLYWYRQTLGQGPEFLTYFQNEAQLEKSRLLSDRFSAERPKGSFSTLEIQRTEQGDSAMYLCASSGPGTGAGEQYFGPGTRLTVT.

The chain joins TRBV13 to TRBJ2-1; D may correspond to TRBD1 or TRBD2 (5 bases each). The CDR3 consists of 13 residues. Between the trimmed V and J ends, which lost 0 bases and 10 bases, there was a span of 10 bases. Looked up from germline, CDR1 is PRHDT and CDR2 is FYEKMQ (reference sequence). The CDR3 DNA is TGTGCCAGCAGCTTAGGAGGGGACCCCGAGCAGTTCTTC. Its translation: CASSLGGDPEQFF.

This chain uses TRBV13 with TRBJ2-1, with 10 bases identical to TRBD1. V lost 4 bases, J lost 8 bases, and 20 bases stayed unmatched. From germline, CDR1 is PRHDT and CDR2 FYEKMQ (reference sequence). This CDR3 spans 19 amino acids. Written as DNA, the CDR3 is TGTGCCAGCAGCTCCCCGGGACAGGGGTCGGTAGCGGGAAAGGATGAGCAGTTCTTC. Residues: CASSSPGQGSVAGKDEQFF.

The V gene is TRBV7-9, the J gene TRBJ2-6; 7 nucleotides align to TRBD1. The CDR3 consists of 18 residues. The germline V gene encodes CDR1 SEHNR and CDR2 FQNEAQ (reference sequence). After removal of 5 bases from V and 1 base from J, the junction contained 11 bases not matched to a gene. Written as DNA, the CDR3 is TGTGCCAGCAGCCCGTCCCGGGACAGCGATTCTGGGGCCAACGTCCTGACTTTC. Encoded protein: CASSPSRDSDSGANVLTF. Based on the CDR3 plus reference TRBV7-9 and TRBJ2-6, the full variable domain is DTGVSQNPRHKITKRGQNVTFRCDPISEHNRLYWYRQTLGQGPEFLTYFQNEAQLEKSRLLSDRFSAERPKGSFSTLEIQRTEQGDSAMYLCASSPSRDSDSGANVLTFGAGSRLTVL.

The CDR3 loop is CASSLYSYQETQYF. The CDR3 coding sequence is TGTGCCAGCAGCTTATACTCATACCAAGAGACCCAGTACTTC. The rearrangement links TRBV7-2 to TRBJ2-5; D unresolved. The CDR3 has 14 amino acids. Between the trimmed V and J ends, which lost 2 bases and 0 bases, there was a span of 7 bases. Germline lookup yields CDR1 SGHTA and CDR2 FQGNSA.